A single sample gave rise to the 12 T cell receptor beta chains below, sequenced in a study of CD8+ T cells in alopecia areata. As the sequencing template, cDNA was produced by extracting RNA and reverse transcribing it. Using immunoSEQ multiplex PCR, the repertoire was profiled, and TCRdb retains in-frame clones only, with some absent. The table shows approximately 150,000 clones, with just over 65% occurring only once. The source material was CD8+ T cells sorted from blood, sampled at week 0. The receptors come from a human donor with alopecia areata.

This clone was counted between two and nine times. This chain links TRBV11-2 with TRBJ2-2, with unresolved D. The CDR3 is 12 residues long. The V end lost 5 bases, the J end lost 7 bases, and 8 bases lay between the germline ends. The germline V gene encodes CDR1 SGHAT and CDR2 FQNNGV. The CDR3 region is CASSGMGGELFF. DNA for the CDR3: TGTGCCAGCAGCGGGATGGGCGGGGAGCTGTTTTTT.

The chain recombines TRBV4-1 with TRBJ1-1; 7 bases align to TRBD1. Germline CDR1 reads MGHRA; CDR2 reads YSYEKL. The ends lost 0 bases at V and 0 bases at J; junction bases unmatched: 4. CDR3 size: 16 residues. The CDR3 here is CASSQERGQLNTEAFF. The CDR3 DNA reads TGCGCCAGCAGCCAAGAGAGGGGACAGCTGAACACTGAAGCTTTCTTT.

The rearrangement joins TRBV7-8 to TRBJ1-1; D gene ambiguous. The CDR3 length is 11 residues. Trimming took 2 bases from V and 7 from J, leaving 5 bases between them. CDR1 is SGHVS and CDR2 is FQNEAQ in the germline V gene. The CDR3 loop is CASSLTGEAFF. CDR3 in DNA: TGTGCCAGCAGCTTAACGGGTGAAGCTTTCTTT.

On this clone: At one boundary the junction diverges from the germline segment, which might be a read error. The chain is built from TRBV20-1 and TRBJ1-4; D uncertain. The CDR3 loop spans 11 amino acids. CDR1 and CDR2 (germline): DFQATT, SNEGSKA (reference sequence). The CDR3 is CSVVRGENLFF. The CDR3 DNA follows: TGCAGTGTTGTCCGAGGTGAAAACCTGTTTTTT.

The J gene is TRBJ2-1, the V gene TRBV5-1; a weak D match, TRBD2 (7 bases). The length of the CDR3 is 17 residues. V shed 3 bases and J shed 7 bases, with 23 bases lying between them. CDR1 and CDR2 from the germline V gene are SGHRS and YFSETQ. CDR3 nucleotides: TGCGCCAGCAGCTCGCCCTCGGACGGGGGGCTTCGAAATGAGCAGTTCTTC. The encoded protein is CASSSPSDGGLRNEQFF.

V and J are TRBV27 and TRBJ2-1; D call uncertain. This CDR3 is 14 amino acids long. Germline V lookup: CDR1 MNHEY, CDR2 SMNVEV (reference sequence). V was shortened by 0 bases and J by 2 bases, with 5 bases between the two germline ends. CDR3 amino acids: CASSLSSAYNEQFF. CDR3 bases: TGTGCCAGCAGTTTATCTTCAGCCTACAATGAGCAGTTCTTC.

This clone was seen only a few times. CDR3 DNA sequence: TGTGCCAGGAGGGAGATAGGACCTGGAAGAGAGACCCAGTACTTC. This codes for CARREIGPGRETQYF. The chain is built from TRBV2 and TRBJ2-5; tentatively, D is TRBD2 (5 bases). This CDR3 comprises 15 residues. V was shortened by 9 bases and J by 4 bases, with 21 bases between the two germline ends. Germline CDR1 is SNHLY and CDR2 is FYNNEI.

This clone has more than one count but fewer than ten. The sample has other DNA sequences that encode this CDR3 too. The chain employs TRBV27 and TRBJ1-5, with D uncertain. The CDR3 extends over 14 amino acids. V gave up 0 bases and J gave up 2 bases, with 5 bases separating them. Looked up from germline, CDR1 is MNHEY and CDR2 is SMNVEV (reference sequence). Here the CDR3 DNA reads TGTGCCAGCAGTTTATCCCGGGGCAATCAGCCCCAGCATTTT. It translates to CASSLSRGNQPQHF.

There are a few counts of this clone. For the CDR3, the DNA is TGTGCCAGCAGTTCGGCGGGTCAGCCCCAGCATTTT. This sequence encodes CASSSAGQPQHF. V and J are TRBV27 and TRBJ1-5; D is ambiguous. V dropped 4 bases and J dropped 6 bases, with 7 bases sitting between them. The CDR3 is 12 residues long. Germline V gene data show CDR1 as MNHEY and CDR2 as SMNVEV (reference sequence).

Notes on this clone: Germline and junction disagree at one end, which may indicate a read error. V is TRBV6-5 and J is TRBJ2-3; D is unclear. CDR3 length: 15 amino acids. Germline V gene data show CDR1 as MNHEY and CDR2 as SVGAGI. In nucleotides, the CDR3 is TGTGCCAGTAGTTACTCGTTGGAGCGCACAGATACGCAGTATTTT. Residues: CASSYSLERTDTQYF.

The chain carries TRBV5-1 and TRBJ2-7; weak D call: TRBD1 (5 bases). CDR3 length: 13 amino acids. The V and J ends lost 0 bases and 3 bases respectively, with 7 bases between them. Germline V CDR1 and CDR2: SGHRS, YFSETQ. The CDR3 sequence is CASSLEDNYEQYF. The CDR3 DNA reads TGCGCCAGCAGCTTGGAGGACAACTACGAGCAGTACTTC.

This clone was picked up one time. The chain has TRBV25-1 and TRBJ1-1; 7 bases line up with TRBD1. The CDR3 is made up of 15 amino acids. Unmatched junction bases numbered 8, after V lost 2 bases and J lost 5 bases. Germline values: CDR1 MGHDK, CDR2 SYGVNS. The CDR3 sequence is CASSEMGDRVTEAFF. The CDR3 DNA sequence: TGTGCCAGCAGTGAAATGGGGGACAGAGTAACTGAAGCTTTCTTT.